Described below is a single TCR beta chain sequence and its context. Its antigen is not known. One end of the junction is discordant with germline, which a read error may explain. The second PCR ran roughly 7 to 11 cycles with a sample-barcoded 5' primer and J-beta primers. All cDNA molecules were each tagged by a template-switch adaptor with 12 random nucleotides. MiXCR, run by TCRdb on the 5' RACE reads, gives a single entry per CDR3 protein. The repertoire holds around 1.5 million distinct CDR3 sequences, with roughly 32% as singletons. These data come from a study of blood T cells in healthy people across ages. Notes on the study in general: Among long-lived donors, naive CD4+ cells were more numerous and diversity higher than in aged donors. There was no known CMV status for donors, so expanded clonotype changes were possibly confounded.

Researchers isolated at least 7 million PBMCs per sample. Germline values: CDR1 MNHEY, CDR2 SVGEGT. The CDR3 consists of 15 residues. The sequenced material came from blood. This chain links TRBV6-2 or TRBV6-3 with TRBJ2-5; unclear D gene. The TCR comes from a woman aged 30 to 39 in good health. The CDR3 nucleotides are TGTGCCAACAGTTACTCCGCTTGGTGGGGAGAGACCCAGTACTTC. This translates into CANSYSAWWGETQYF.